This TCR beta chain was sequenced for a study of shared T cell receptors in the human thymus (TCRdb year 2021). For the study in its entirety: The study examined how self-reactive, shared T-cell receptor alpha chains are generated in the human thymus.

Libraries were prepared through the immunoSEQ multiplex PCR assay. In TCRdb, the immuneACCESS table is reduced to in-frame sequences with V and J assigned. These tables do not hold every clone; where another copy was compared, an unresolved V gene accounts for under half, and the others remain unexplained. The sample table contains around 340,000 clones; only one count was recorded for roughly 94% of them. The ten biggest clones cover 0.02% of the sample. In regard to this clone: The antigen it binds to is not known. Base qualities are missing; no much larger clone stands one base away.

Spanning cysteine to phenylalanine, the CDR3 consists of 15 amino acids. The DNA shown is the 45-base CDR3, in frame from base 1. Compared with germline, V lacks 4 bases and J lacks 1 base; bases without a gene match: 8. Looking up the germline V gene yields CDR1 SGDLS and CDR2 YYNGEE. This TCR was sampled from a human donor. The sequence links TRBV9 to TRBJ2-7; 7 nucleotides in the junction match TRBD1. The material sequenced was thymocytes. The nucleotide sequence reads as follows: TGTGCCAGCAGCCCGAGCGAGACAGGGTCCTACGAGCAGTACTTC. Translation gives CASSPSETGSYEQYF. This CDR3, with the reference TRBV9 and TRBJ2-7 proteins standing in past its ends, gives the full variable domain DSGVTQTPKHLITATGQRVTLRCSPRSGDLSVYWYQQSLDQGLQFLIQYYNGEERAKGNILERFSAQQFPDLHSELNLSSLELGDSALYFCASSPSETGSYEQYFGPGTRLTVT.